This T cell receptor beta chain was identified during a study of blood T cell repertoires in COVID-19. Study summary: PBMCs, B-cell-depleted T cells, or T cells were the source of the cDNA or gDNA that made up the material.

In Seattle, patients joined the study during active infection and were tracked longitudinally. Per the study methods: How many nucleated cells were present was estimated from reference gene primer amplification. The method was immunoSEQ multiplex PCR; TCRdb's version includes in-frame clones alone and lacks a portion of them. The V and J calls and the clone size are those of that table, but D and trimming were determined from the DNA. The sample contains 200,000 to 250,000 clones, approximately 78% of which appear only once. CDR3 length: 16 amino acids. Trimming took off 4 bases at V and 0 bases at J, with 16 bases between the two ends. CDR1 is SGHTA, CDR2 FQGNSA, per germline.

This chain links TRBV7-2 with TRBJ2-7; D is possibly TRBD1 (5 bases). The receptor was isolated from a woman aged 70-85 years with COVID-19, enrolled during active disease. The sequencing input was peripheral blood. DNA of the CDR3: TGTGCCAGCAGCTGGCCCGAGACAGCTAGCTCCTACGAGCAGTACTTC. Translating gives CASSWPETASSYEQYF.